The clone carrying this T cell receptor (beta chain) was recorded at least ten times. These data originate in a study of T-cell reconstitution after alpha-beta-depleted transplantation in children. The V and J ends lost 0 bases and 9 bases, in that order; junction bases with no gene match: 6. The germline gives CDR1 SGHAT, CDR2 FQNNGV. The CDR3 contains 16 residues. Unique molecular identifiers were incorporated into the prepared TCRbeta library. TCRdb used MiXCR to reprocess the PCR reads, holding one entry per CDR3 protein. The sample has about 150,000 distinct CDR3 sequences, 11% seen once. The sample consisted of PBMCs, taken before TCRalphabeta/CD19-depleted stem cell transplant. This chain joins TRBV11-2 and TRBJ1-6; TRBD1 agrees at 9 bases. The receptor was isolated from a boy between 2 and 10 years old with acute myeloid leukemia, due to receive a stem cell transplant. DNA of the CDR3: TGTGCCAGCAGCTTAGATCTGGGACAGGGCAGTTCACCCCTCCACTTT. Amino acids: CASSLDLGQGSSPLHF.